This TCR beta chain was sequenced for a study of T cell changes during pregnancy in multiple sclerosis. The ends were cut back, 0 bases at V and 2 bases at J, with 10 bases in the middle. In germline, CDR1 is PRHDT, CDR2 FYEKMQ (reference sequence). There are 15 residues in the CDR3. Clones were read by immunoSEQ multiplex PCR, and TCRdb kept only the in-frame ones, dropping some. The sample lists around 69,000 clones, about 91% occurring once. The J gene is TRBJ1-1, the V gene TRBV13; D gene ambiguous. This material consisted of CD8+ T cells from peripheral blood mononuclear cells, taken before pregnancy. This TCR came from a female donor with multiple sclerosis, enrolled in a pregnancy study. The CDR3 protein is CASSLGQDINTEAFF. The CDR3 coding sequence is TGTGCCAGCAGCTTAGGCCAGGATATCAACACTGAAGCTTTCTTT.